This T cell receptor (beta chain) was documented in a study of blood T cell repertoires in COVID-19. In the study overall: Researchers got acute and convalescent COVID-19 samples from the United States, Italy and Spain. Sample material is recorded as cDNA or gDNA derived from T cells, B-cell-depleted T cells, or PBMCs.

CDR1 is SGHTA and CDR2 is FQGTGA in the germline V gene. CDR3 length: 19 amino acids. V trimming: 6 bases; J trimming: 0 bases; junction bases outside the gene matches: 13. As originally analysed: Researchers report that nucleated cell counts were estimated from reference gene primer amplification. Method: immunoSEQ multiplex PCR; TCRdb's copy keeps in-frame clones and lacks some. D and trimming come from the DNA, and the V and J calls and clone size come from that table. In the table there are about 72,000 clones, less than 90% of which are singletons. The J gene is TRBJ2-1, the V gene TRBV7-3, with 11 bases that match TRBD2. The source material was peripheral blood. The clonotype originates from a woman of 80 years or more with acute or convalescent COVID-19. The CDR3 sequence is CASSLGLLAGVGSYNEQFF. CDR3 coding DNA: TGTGCCAGCAGTTTAGGGTTACTAGCGGGAGTTGGCTCCTACAATGAGCAGTTCTTC.